These 12 T cell receptor beta chains share one sample of origin, sequenced in a study of blood T cell repertoires in COVID-19. The data were produced by immunoSEQ multiplex PCR, yet TCRdb's version contains in-frame clones alone and is incomplete. Of more than 150,000 clones detected, about 90% appear once; the ten largest clones hold less than 3%. Sample: peripheral blood. Every receptor here comes from a man in his sixties with acute or convalescent COVID-19.

The chain links TRBV30 to TRBJ1-6; D is possibly TRBD1 (6 bases). The CDR3 sequence is 16 residues long. Trimming stripped 3 bases from V and 9 bases from J, with 21 bases between. The germline CDR1 and CDR2 sequences are GTSNPN and SVGIG (reference sequence). This chain's CDR3 is CAWSQMGGLGGSPLHF. DNA of the CDR3: TGTGCCTGGAGCCAAATGGGAGGGTTAGGGGGTTCACCCCTCCACTTT. The entire variable domain, with the rest obtained from reference TRBV30 and TRBJ1-6, is as follows: SQTIHQWPATLVQPVGSPLSLECTVEGTSNPNLYWYRQAAGRGLQLLFYSVGIGQISSEVPQNLSASRPQDRQFILSSKKLLLSDSGFYLCAWSQMGGLGGSPLHFGNGTRLTVT.

This clone was detected once. CDR3: CASSLEVAGGPADTQYF. The CDR3 DNA sequence: TGTGCCAGCAGCTTGGAGGTAGCGGGGGGGCCGGCAGATACGCAGTATTTT. The chain recombines TRBV5-5 with TRBJ2-3; 11 bases fit TRBD2. Germline-derived CDR1 and CDR2 are SGHKS and YYEKEE (reference sequence). The CDR3 covers 17 residues. V lost 0 bases, J lost 4 bases, and 7 bases stayed unmatched.

This chain connects TRBV5-1 to TRBJ1-4; a possible D gene is TRBD1 (6 bases). Germline V lookup: CDR1 SGHRS, CDR2 YFSETQ. This CDR3 comprises 16 residues. V was trimmed by 4 bases and J by 0 bases, leaving 13 bases between them. The CDR3 sequence is CASSPRGGATNEKLFF. For the CDR3, the DNA is TGCGCCAGCAGCCCAAGGGGGGGCGCAACTAATGAAAAACTGTTTTTT.

The CDR3 nucleotides read TGTGCCAGCTCACCGATTCGCCAGGGAACGAACACTGAAGCTTTCTTT. Its translation is CASSPIRQGTNTEAFF. The gene calls are TRBV18 and TRBJ1-1; TRBD1 might be the D (5 bases). Germline assignment: CDR1 KGHSH and CDR2 LQKENI. The V end was cut by 3 bases, the J end by 1 base, with 15 bases between. This CDR3 has 16 residues.

The chain combines TRBV12-3 or TRBV12-4 with TRBJ1-2; 7 bases match TRBD1. V lost 6 bases, J lost 8 bases, and 6 bases stayed unmatched. The CDR3 is 12 amino acids. The CDR3 sequence is CASSLTGKGYTF. The CDR3 region has the DNA TGTGCCAGCAGCCTGACAGGGAAAGGCTACACCTTC.

The chain combines TRBV19 with TRBJ1-5; D not resolved. V was trimmed by 6 bases and J by 2 bases, leaving 14 bases between them. The germline CDR1 and CDR2 sequences are LNHDA and SQIVND (reference sequence). The CDR3 consists of 15 residues. The CDR3 nucleotides are TGTGCCAGTAGGCGGGTCGACGGACGCAATCAGCCCCAGCATTTT. This gives the protein CASRRVDGRNQPQHF.

This clone appeared once. The chain uses TRBV6-5 and TRBJ1-4; no definite D call. The CDR3 sequence is 15 residues long. CDR1 MNHEY and CDR2 SVGAGI come from the germline V gene. V was cut by 4 bases and J by 5 bases, with 14 bases left in between. The CDR3 sequence is CASSSRPRVNEKLFF. The CDR3 region has the DNA TGTGCCAGCAGTTCCCGACCTAGAGTGAATGAAAAACTGTTTTTT.

The chain is built from TRBV2 and TRBJ2-7; TRBD2 might be the D (5 bases). The CDR3 covers 15 residues. The germline V and J ends were trimmed by 6 bases and 0 bases, with 15 bases remaining between them. Germline loops: CDR1 SNHLY, CDR2 FYNNEI. The CDR3 sequence is CASRIEGGHSYEQYF. The CDR3 nucleotides are TGTGCCAGCAGGATTGAGGGTGGCCACTCCTACGAGCAGTACTTC.

J is TRBJ2-3 and V is TRBV6-2 or TRBV6-3; TRBD1 matches 10 bases. V shed 5 bases, J shed 5 bases, and the junction held 16 bases outside the gene matches. The germline gives CDR1 MNHEY, CDR2 SVGEGT. There are 18 residues in the CDR3. For the CDR3, the DNA is TGTGCCAGCAGTCGGGACAGGGGAAAAGTGAGGGTAGTAGATACGCAGTATTTT. Translating gives CASSRDRGKVRVVDTQYF.

V usage is TRBV4-2 and J usage is TRBJ1-1; D is undetermined. The CDR3 is 15 amino acids. The germline V gene has CDR1 LGHNA and CDR2 YNFKEQ. V lost 0 bases and J 5 bases, leaving 13 bases between the germline ends. CDR3 amino acids: CASSQDSGLGTEAFF. The CDR3 coding sequence is TGTGCCAGCAGCCAAGATTCGGGGTTAGGAACTGAAGCTTTCTTT.

V is TRBV6-2 or TRBV6-3 and J is TRBJ2-2, with D perhaps TRBD2 (6 bases). The CDR3 loop spans 18 amino acids. Germline lookup yields CDR1 MNHEY and CDR2 SVGEGT. Deletions cut 6 bases from V and 2 bases from J, with 22 bases between. The CDR3 reads CASSPTLGSAGNTGELFF. For the CDR3, the DNA is TGTGCCAGCAGCCCTACTTTAGGATCGGCGGGAAACACCGGGGAGCTGTTTTTT.

The gene calls are TRBV11-2 and TRBJ1-2; D remains unclear. From germline, CDR1 is SGHAT and CDR2 FQNNGV. Trimming pared 4 bases from V and 8 bases from J, leaving 11 bases between. The CDR3 contains 12 residues. Here the CDR3 DNA reads TGTGCCAGCAGCTCCGATTTGAGGGGCTACACCTTC. It codes for CASSSDLRGYTF.